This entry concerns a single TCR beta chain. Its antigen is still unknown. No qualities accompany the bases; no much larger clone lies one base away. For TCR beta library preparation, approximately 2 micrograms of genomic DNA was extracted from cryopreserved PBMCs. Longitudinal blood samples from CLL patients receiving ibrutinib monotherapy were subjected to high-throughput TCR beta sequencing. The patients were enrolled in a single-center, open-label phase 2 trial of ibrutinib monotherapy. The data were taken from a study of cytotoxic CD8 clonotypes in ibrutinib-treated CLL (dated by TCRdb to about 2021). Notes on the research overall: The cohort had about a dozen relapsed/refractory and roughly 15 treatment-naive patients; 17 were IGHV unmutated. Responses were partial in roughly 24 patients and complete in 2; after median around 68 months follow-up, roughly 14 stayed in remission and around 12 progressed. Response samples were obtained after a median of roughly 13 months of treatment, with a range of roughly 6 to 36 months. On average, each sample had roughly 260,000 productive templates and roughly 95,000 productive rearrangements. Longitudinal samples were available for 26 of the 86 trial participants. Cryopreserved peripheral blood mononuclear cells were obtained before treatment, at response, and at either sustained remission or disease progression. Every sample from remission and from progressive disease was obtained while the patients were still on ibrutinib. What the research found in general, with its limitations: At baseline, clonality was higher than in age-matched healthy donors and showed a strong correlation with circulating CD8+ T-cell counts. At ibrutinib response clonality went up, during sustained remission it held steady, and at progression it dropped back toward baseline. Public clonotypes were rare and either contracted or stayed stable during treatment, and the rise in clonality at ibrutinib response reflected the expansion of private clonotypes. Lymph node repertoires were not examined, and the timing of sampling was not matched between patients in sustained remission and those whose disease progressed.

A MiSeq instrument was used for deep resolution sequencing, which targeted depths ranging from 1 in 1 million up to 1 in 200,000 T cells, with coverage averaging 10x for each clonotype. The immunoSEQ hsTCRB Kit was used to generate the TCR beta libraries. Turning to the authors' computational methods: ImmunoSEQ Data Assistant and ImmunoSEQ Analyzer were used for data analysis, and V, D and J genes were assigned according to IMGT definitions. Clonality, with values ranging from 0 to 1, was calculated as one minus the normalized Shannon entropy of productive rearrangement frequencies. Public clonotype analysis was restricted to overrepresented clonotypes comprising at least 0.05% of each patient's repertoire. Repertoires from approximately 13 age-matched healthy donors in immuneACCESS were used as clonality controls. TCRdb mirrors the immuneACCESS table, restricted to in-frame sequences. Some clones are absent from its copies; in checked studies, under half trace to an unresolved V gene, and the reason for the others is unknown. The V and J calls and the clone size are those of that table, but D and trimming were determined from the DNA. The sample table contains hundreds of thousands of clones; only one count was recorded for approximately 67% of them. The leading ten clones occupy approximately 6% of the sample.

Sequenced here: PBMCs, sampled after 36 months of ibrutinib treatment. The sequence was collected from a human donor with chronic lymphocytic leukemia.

The DNA sequence is as follows: TGCGCCAGCAGCCAACGACAGGGCGCAGATACGCAGTATTTT. Its amino acids are CASSQRQGADTQYF. The chain is encoded by TRBV4-1 joined to TRBJ2-3, and 7 junction bases match TRBD1. As encoded in the germline V gene, CDR1 is MGHRA while CDR2 is YSYEKL. The V end gives up 2 bases and the J end 4 bases, leaving 3 bases in the junction not matched to a gene. Counted from cysteine to phenylalanine, this CDR3 has 14 amino acids. Only the CDR3 part of the read is kept: 42 bases, read in frame from the first base.